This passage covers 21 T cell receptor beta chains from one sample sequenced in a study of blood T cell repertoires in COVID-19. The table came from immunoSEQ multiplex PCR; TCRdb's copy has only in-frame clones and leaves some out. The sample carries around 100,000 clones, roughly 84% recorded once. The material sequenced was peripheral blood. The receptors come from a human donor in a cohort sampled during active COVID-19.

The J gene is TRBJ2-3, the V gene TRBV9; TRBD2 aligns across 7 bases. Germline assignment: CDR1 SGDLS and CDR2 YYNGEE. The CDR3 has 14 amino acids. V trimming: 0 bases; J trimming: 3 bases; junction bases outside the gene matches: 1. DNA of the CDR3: TGTGCCAGCAGCGTAGCTAGCGGTACAGATACGCAGTATTTT. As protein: CASSVASGTDTQYF.

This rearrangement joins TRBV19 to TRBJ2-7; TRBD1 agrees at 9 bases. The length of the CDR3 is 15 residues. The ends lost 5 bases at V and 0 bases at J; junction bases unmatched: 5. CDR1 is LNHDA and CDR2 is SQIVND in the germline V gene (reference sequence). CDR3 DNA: TGTGCCAGTAGTCTCGGACAGGGGAGCTCCTACGAGCAGTACTTC. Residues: CASSLGQGSSYEQYF.

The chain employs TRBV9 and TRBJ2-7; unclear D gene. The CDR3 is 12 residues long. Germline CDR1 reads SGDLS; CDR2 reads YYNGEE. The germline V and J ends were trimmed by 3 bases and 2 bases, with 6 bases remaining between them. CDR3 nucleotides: TGTGCCAGCAGCGCTACCCCCTACGAGCAGTACTTC. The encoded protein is CASSATPYEQYF.

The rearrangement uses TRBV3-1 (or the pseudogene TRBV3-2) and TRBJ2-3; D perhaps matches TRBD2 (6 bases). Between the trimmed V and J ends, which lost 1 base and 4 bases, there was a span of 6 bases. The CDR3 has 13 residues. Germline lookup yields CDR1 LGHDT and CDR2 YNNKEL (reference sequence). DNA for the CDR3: TGTGCCAGCAGCCAAGCGGGGGCAGATACGCAGTATTTT. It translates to CASSQAGADTQYF.

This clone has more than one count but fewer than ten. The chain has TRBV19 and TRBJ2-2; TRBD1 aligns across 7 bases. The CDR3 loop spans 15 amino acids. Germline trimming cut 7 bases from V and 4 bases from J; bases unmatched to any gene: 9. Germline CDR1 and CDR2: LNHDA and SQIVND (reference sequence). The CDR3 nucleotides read TGTGCCAGTACCCCATCACAGGGGTTCACCGGGGAGCTGTTTTTT. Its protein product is CASTPSQGFTGELFF.

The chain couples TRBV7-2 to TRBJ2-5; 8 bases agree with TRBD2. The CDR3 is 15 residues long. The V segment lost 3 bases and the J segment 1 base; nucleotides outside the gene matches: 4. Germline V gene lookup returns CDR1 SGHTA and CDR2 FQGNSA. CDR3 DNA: TGTGCCAGCAGCTTGGGACTAGGGCCCCAAGAGACCCAGTACTTC. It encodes CASSLGLGPQETQYF.

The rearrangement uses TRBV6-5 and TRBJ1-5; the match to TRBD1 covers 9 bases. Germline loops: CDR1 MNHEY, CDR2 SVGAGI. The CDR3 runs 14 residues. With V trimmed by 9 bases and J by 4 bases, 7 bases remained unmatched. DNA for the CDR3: TGTGCCAGTCAAGCCGGGACAGGGAATCAGCCCCAGCATTTT. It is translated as CASQAGTGNQPQHF.

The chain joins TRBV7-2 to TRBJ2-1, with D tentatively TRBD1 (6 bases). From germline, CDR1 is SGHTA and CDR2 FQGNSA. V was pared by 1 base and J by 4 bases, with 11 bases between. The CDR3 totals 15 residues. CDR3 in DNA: TGTGCCAGCAGCTTAGTGCAGGGGATTTACAATGAGCAGTTCTTC. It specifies CASSLVQGIYNEQFF.

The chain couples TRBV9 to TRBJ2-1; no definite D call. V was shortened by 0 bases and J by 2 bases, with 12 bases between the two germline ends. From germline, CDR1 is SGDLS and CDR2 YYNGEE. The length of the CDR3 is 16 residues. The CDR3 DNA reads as TGTGCCAGCAGCGTAGGGCGGCAACCCGCCTACAATGAGCAGTTCTTC. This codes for CASSVGRQPAYNEQFF. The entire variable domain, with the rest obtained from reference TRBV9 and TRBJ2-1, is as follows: DSGVTQTPKHLITATGQRVTLRCSPRSGDLSVYWYQQSLDQGLQFLIQYYNGEERAKGNILERFSAQQFPDLHSELNLSSLELGDSALYFCASSVGRQPAYNEQFFGPGTRLTVL.

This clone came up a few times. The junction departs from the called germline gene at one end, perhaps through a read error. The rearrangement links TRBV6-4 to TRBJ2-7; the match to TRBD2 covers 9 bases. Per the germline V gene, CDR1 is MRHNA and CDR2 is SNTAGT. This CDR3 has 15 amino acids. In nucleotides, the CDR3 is TGTGCCAGCAGTGACTCCGGGACTAGCTCCCACGAGCAGTACTTC. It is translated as CASSDSGTSSHEQYF.

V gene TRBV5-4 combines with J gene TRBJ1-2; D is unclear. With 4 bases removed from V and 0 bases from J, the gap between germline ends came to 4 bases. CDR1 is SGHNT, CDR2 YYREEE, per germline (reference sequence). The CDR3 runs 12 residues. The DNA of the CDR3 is TGTGCCAGCAGCCAAACTAACTATGGCTACACCTTC. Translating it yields CASSQTNYGYTF.

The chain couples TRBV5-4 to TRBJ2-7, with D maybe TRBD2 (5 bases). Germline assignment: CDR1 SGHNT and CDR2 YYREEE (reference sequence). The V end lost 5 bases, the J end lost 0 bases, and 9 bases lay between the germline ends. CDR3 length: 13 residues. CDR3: CASRSSGSYEQYF. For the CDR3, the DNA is TGTGCCAGCAGGTCAAGCGGCTCCTACGAGCAGTACTTC.

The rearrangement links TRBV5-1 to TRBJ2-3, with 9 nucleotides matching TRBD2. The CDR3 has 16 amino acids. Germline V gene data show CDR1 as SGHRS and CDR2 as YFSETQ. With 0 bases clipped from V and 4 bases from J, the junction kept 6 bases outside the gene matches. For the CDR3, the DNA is TGCGCCAGCAGCTTGGCGGCTAGCGGGAACGCAGATACGCAGTATTTT. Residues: CASSLAASGNADTQYF.

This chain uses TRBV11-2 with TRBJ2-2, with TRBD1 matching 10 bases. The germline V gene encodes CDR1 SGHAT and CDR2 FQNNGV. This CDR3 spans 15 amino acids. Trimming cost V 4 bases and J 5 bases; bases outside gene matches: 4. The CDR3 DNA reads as TGTGCCAGCAGCTCCGGACAGGGGGGAACCGGGGAGCTGTTTTTT. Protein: CASSSGQGGTGELFF. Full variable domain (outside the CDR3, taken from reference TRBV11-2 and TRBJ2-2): EAGVAQSPRYKIIEKRQSVAFWCNPISGHATLYWYQQILGQGPKLLIQFQNNGVVDDSQLPKDRFSAERLKGVDSTLKIQPAKLEDSAVYLCASSSGQGGTGELFFGEGSRLTVL.

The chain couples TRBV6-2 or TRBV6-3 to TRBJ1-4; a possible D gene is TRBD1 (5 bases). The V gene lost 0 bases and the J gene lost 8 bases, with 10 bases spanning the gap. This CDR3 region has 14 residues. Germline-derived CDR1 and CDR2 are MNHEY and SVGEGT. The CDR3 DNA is TGTGCCAGCAGTTACTCAGCAGGGAACGAAAAACTGTTTTTT. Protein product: CASSYSAGNEKLFF.

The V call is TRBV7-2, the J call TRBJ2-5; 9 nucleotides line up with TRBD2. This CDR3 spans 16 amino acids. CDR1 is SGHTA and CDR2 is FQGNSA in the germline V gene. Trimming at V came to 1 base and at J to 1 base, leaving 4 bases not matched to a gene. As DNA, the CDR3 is TGTGCCAGCAGCTTAGGGCAGCGGGAGGCCCAAGAGACCCAGTACTTC. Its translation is CASSLGQREAQETQYF.

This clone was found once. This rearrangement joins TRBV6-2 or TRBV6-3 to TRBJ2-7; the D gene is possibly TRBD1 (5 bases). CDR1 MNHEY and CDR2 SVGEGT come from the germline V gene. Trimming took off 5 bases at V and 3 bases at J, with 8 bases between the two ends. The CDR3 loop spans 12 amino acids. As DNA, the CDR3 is TGTGCCAGCAGTAGGGGCTACTACGAGCAGTACTTC. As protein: CASSRGYYEQYF.

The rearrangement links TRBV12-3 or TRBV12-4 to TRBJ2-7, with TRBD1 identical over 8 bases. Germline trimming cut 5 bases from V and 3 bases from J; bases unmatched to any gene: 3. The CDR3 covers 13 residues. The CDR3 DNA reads TGTGCCAGCAGTATTACAGGGGGCTACGAGCAGTACTTC. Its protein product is CASSITGGYEQYF.

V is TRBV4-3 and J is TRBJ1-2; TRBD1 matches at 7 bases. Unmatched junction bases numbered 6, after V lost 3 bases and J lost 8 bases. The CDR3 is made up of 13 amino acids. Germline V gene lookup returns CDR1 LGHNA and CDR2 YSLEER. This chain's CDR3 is CASSHRGQTGYTF. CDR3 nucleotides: TGCGCCAGCAGCCACCGGGGACAGACAGGCTACACCTTC.

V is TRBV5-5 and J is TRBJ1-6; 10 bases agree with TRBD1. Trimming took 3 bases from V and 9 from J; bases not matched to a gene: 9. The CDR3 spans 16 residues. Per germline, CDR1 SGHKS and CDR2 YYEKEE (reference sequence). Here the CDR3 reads CASSWEVGQGSSPLHF. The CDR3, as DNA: TGTGCCAGCAGCTGGGAGGTGGGACAGGGGAGTTCACCCCTCCACTTT.

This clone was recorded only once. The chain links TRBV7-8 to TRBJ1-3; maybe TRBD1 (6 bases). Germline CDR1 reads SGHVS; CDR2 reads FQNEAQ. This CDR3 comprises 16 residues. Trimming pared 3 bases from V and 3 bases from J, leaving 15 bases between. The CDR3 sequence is CASSLVQGSNGNTIYF. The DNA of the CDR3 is TGTGCCAGCAGCTTGGTACAGGGTTCAAATGGAAACACCATATATTTT.